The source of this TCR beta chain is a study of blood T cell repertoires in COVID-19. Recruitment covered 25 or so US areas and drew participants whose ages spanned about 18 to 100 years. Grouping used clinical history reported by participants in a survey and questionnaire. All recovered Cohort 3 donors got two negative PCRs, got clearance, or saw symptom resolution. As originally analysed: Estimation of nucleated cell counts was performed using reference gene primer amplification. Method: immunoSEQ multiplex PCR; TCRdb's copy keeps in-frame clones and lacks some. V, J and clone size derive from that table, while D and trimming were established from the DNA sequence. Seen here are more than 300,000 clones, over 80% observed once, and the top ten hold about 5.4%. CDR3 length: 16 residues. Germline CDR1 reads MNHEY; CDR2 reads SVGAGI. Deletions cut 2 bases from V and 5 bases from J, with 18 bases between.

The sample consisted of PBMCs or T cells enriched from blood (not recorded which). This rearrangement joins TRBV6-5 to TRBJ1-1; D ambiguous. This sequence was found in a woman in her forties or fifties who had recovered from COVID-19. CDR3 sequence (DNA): TGTGCCAGCAGTTACCCGGCCTTGGCGGAGTTAACTGAAGCTTTCTTT. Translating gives CASSYPALAELTEAFF.